A single sample is the source of the 21 T cell receptor beta chains below, sequenced in a study of T cell responses to AZD1222 COVID-19 vaccine. The table came from immunoSEQ multiplex PCR; TCRdb's copy has only in-frame clones and leaves some out. The sample holds 95,000 to 150,000 clones, about 89% seen once. Here the sequenced sample was peripheral blood, taken on day 0 of MenACWY control vaccination. These TCRs come from an adult in good health.

This chain connects TRBV19 to TRBJ1-4, with TRBD1 identical over 7 bases. The V gene's germline CDR1 is LNHDA and CDR2 SQIVND (reference sequence). Trimming removed 6 bases from V and 4 bases from J; junction bases left unmatched: 5. The CDR3 loop spans 14 amino acids. The CDR3 loop reads CASRTGANNEKLFF. CDR3 nucleotide sequence: TGTGCCAGTAGAACAGGGGCGAATAATGAAAAACTGTTTTTT.

The rearrangement joins TRBV12-3 or TRBV12-4 to TRBJ1-1; D is ambiguous. V was shortened by 3 bases and J by 11 bases, with 16 bases between the two germline ends. This CDR3 comprises 13 residues. The CDR3 here is CASSFERAFSAFF. For the CDR3, the DNA is TGTGCCAGCAGTTTTGAGCGGGCCTTCTCTGCTTTCTTT.

The V call is TRBV12-3 or TRBV12-4, the J call TRBJ1-2; the D gene is possibly TRBD1 (5 bases). The CDR3 covers 12 residues. The V gene lost 9 bases and the J gene lost 3 bases, with 11 bases spanning the gap. CDR3: CAREGLYYGYTF. The CDR3 bases are TGTGCCAGGGAGGGACTTTACTATGGCTACACCTTC.

As to this clone: Other nucleotide sequences from this sample produce the same CDR3. The chain joins TRBV7-8 to TRBJ2-3; D gene uncertain. This CDR3 spans 12 amino acids. The V gene lost 5 bases and the J gene lost 0 bases, with 3 bases spanning the gap. CDR1 is SGHVS, CDR2 FQNEAQ, per germline. DNA of the CDR3: TGTGCCAGCAGCCCAAGCACAGATACGCAGTATTTT. Protein sequence: CASSPSTDTQYF.

This chain connects TRBV19 to TRBJ1-5; 10 bases align to TRBD1. Germline trimming cut 6 bases from V and 4 bases from J; bases unmatched to any gene: 9. Germline V gives CDR1 LNHDA, CDR2 SQIVND (reference sequence). This CDR3 comprises 16 residues. The CDR3 sequence is CASRPGDRGLNQPQHF. CDR3 bases: TGTGCCAGTAGACCTGGGGACAGGGGTTTAAATCAGCCCCAGCATTTT.

This clone was detected once. The V and J genes are TRBV2 and TRBJ1-1; D is unresolved. This CDR3 is 14 amino acids long. CDR1 is SNHLY, CDR2 FYNNEI, per germline. V was trimmed by 5 bases and J by 0 bases, leaving 10 bases between them. This chain's CDR3 is CASSLGRMNTEAFF. In nucleotides, the CDR3 is TGTGCCAGCAGTCTGGGTAGGATGAACACTGAAGCTTTCTTT.

The chain has TRBV5-1 and TRBJ1-1; D not resolved. V was clipped by 7 bases and J by 4 bases, with 17 bases between them. The CDR3 runs to 14 residues. CDR1 is SGHRS and CDR2 is YFSETQ in the germline V gene. CDR3 nucleotide sequence: TGCGCCAGCTTCCTCACAACGGGCGGCACTGAAGCTTTCTTT. Translating gives CASFLTTGGTEAFF.

This clone is judged medium-sized. The chain employs TRBV19 and TRBJ1-3; 7 bases map to TRBD1. The CDR3 is 15 residues long. Trimming removed 9 bases from V and 0 bases from J; junction bases left unmatched: 8. Germline V gene data show CDR1 as LNHDA and CDR2 as SQIVND (reference sequence). The CDR3 reads CARRLDRFSGNTIYF. In DNA, the CDR3 is TGTGCCAGAAGGCTGGACAGGTTCTCTGGAAACACCATATATTTT.

This clone was counted a few times. This chain links TRBV19 with TRBJ2-7, with 11 bases aligning to TRBD1. Germline values: CDR1 LNHDA, CDR2 SQIVND (reference sequence). The CDR3 loop spans 14 amino acids. V lost 9 bases, J lost 2 bases, and 6 bases stayed unmatched. Here the CDR3 reads CASAGTGGTYEQYF. The CDR3 nucleotides read TGTGCCAGCGCCGGGACAGGGGGTACCTACGAGCAGTACTTC.

The rearrangement joins TRBV7-6 to TRBJ2-1, with D perhaps matching TRBD2 (6 bases). The V gene lost 2 bases and the J gene lost 6 bases, with 17 bases spanning the gap. The CDR3 has 16 amino acids. Germline V lookup: CDR1 SGHVS, CDR2 FNYEAQ. The DNA for the CDR3 is TGTGCCAGCAGCTTATTCCGGGGGTCTTCGACCAATGAGCAGTTCTTC. Translation: CASSLFRGSSTNEQFF.

The J gene is TRBJ2-5, the V gene TRBV5-1; TRBD2 matches at 11 bases. The junction had 4 bases not matched to a gene; V was cut back by 5 bases and J by 4 bases. The CDR3 loop spans 14 amino acids. Germline V gene lookup returns CDR1 SGHRS and CDR2 YFSETQ. The CDR3 region has the DNA TGCGCCAGCAGGCCTGGACTAGCGGGAGAGACCCAGTACTTC. This gives the protein CASRPGLAGETQYF.

The chain joins TRBV19 to TRBJ1-1; the D gene is possibly TRBD1 (5 bases). From germline, CDR1 is LNHDA and CDR2 SQIVND (reference sequence). The CDR3 has 13 amino acids. V was cut by 3 bases and J by 4 bases, with 9 bases left in between. The CDR3 is CASSIGGSTEAFF. The CDR3 region has the DNA TGTGCCAGTAGTATCGGGGGGAGCACTGAAGCTTTCTTT.

The rearrangement links TRBV7-8 to TRBJ1-1, with a possible D match to TRBD1 (6 bases). V lost 2 bases and J 3 bases, leaving 13 bases between the germline ends. Germline assignment: CDR1 SGHVS and CDR2 FQNEAQ. There are 15 residues in the CDR3. CDR3 amino acids: CASSLYGTQYTEAFF. CDR3 DNA: TGTGCCAGCAGCTTATATGGGACACAATACACTGAAGCTTTCTTT.

V is TRBV9 and J is TRBJ2-2, with D possibly TRBD1 on 5 matching bases. V was trimmed by 0 bases and J by 0 bases, leaving 9 bases between them. There are 16 residues in the CDR3. The germline V gene has CDR1 SGDLS and CDR2 YYNGEE. CDR3: CASSVEGQANTGELFF. Here the CDR3 DNA reads TGTGCCAGCAGCGTAGAGGGGCAGGCGAACACCGGGGAGCTGTTTTTT.

In its sample, this clone was seen once. The chain joins TRBV24-1 to TRBJ2-7; 8 bases match TRBD1. The CDR3 consists of 15 residues. The J segment lost 4 bases and the V segment lost 3 bases, leaving 7 bases of the junction unmatched. The germline gives CDR1 KGHDR, CDR2 SFDVKD. The CDR3 is CATSDPKDRVYEQYF. The CDR3 DNA reads TGTGCCACCAGTGATCCCAAGGACAGGGTTTACGAGCAGTACTTC.

The chain carries TRBV4-3 and TRBJ1-4; 7 positions match TRBD1. The germline V gene has CDR1 LGHNA and CDR2 YSLEER. V was clipped by 3 bases and J by 0 bases; unmatched bases: 10. This CDR3 comprises 18 residues. The CDR3: CASSQAPGQGATNEKLFF. The DNA for the CDR3 is TGCGCCAGCAGCCAGGCCCCCGGGCAGGGGGCAACTAATGAAAAACTGTTTTTT.

This chain connects TRBV5-1 to TRBJ2-3, with TRBD2 identical over 13 bases. J gave up 2 bases and V 0 bases, and 6 bases lay outside the gene matches. This CDR3 contains 18 residues. Germline V gene lookup returns CDR1 SGHRS and CDR2 YFSETQ. The CDR3 bases are TGCGCCAGCAGCTTGGGTACTAGCGGGAGGGCCTTCACAGATACGCAGTATTTT. Protein product: CASSLGTSGRAFTDTQYF.

The chain joins TRBV30 to TRBJ2-7, with 9 bases identical to TRBD2. With V trimmed by 0 bases and J by 5 bases, 5 bases remained unmatched. The CDR3 consists of 14 residues. Germline loops: CDR1 GTSNPN, CDR2 SVGIG (reference sequence). The CDR3 protein is CAWSVASGTHEQYF. CDR3 bases: TGTGCCTGGAGTGTCGCTAGCGGGACCCACGAGCAGTACTTC.

This clone has only one observation. V usage is TRBV27 and J usage is TRBJ1-3, with a possible D match to TRBD1 (5 bases). V lost 1 base and J 4 bases, leaving 11 bases between the germline ends. Germline loops: CDR1 MNHEY, CDR2 SMNVEV (reference sequence). This CDR3 comprises 15 residues. The CDR3 DNA sequence: TGTGCCAGCAGTTTATATAGGGGACCAGGAAACACCATATATTTT. Translating it yields CASSLYRGPGNTIYF.

The rearrangement joins TRBV5-5 to TRBJ1-4; no definite D call. The V end lost 1 base, the J end lost 4 bases, and 14 bases lay between the germline ends. Per germline, CDR1 SGHKS and CDR2 YYEKEE (reference sequence). This CDR3 contains 16 residues. CDR3: CASSLSRGVNNEKLFF. The CDR3 DNA reads TGTGCCAGCAGCTTGTCACGGGGAGTTAATAATGAAAAACTGTTTTTT.

The V gene is TRBV5-1, the J gene TRBJ2-3; maybe TRBD1 (5 bases). Germline CDR1 is SGHRS and CDR2 is YFSETQ. This CDR3 has 12 residues. Deletions cut 2 bases from V and 4 bases from J, with 5 bases between. In nucleotides, the CDR3 is TGCGCCAGCAGCTTAGGGGCAGATACGCAGTATTTT. This codes for CASSLGADTQYF. The full variable domain, in which reference TRBV5-1 and TRBJ2-3 provide the parts outside the CDR3, is KAGVTQTPRYLIKTRGQQVTLSCSPISGHRSVSWYQQTPGQGLQFLFEYFSETQRNKGNFPGRFSGRQFSNSRSEMNVSTLELGDSALYLCASSLGADTQYFGPGTRLTVL.